This T cell receptor beta chain was recovered during a study of OX40 agonist ivuxolimab in advanced cancers. Regarding the complete study: Ivuxolimab, which targeted the costimulatory receptor OX40 (CD134), was an agonistic, fully human IgG2 monoclonal antibody. Intravenous ivuxolimab was administered to patients every 2 weeks at six dose levels: 0.01, 0.1, 0.3, 1.5, 3 and 10 mg/kg. Among the approximately 50 dose-escalation patients, around 19 had hepatocellular carcinoma, about 15 melanoma, 9 renal cell carcinoma and 9 head and neck cancer. In the dose-escalation cohort, nearly 85% of patients were male, and the mean age was 60 years with a range of roughly 20 to 85. Patients were allowed to have had prior anti-PD-1, anti-PD-L1 or anti-CTLA-4 therapy, and 40% of the dose-escalation patients had previously received checkpoint inhibitors. Three dose-escalation patients achieved partial responses, one with hepatocellular carcinoma and two with cutaneous melanoma. The purpose of peripheral TCRbeta sequencing was to test whether ivuxolimab changed TCR sequence diversity and led to clonal T-cell expansion. The paper covers the monotherapy dose-escalation part of the phase I ivuxolimab trial, which included N of about 51 patients.

Beyond this particular receptor, the publication reports: In partial responders in the 0.1-3.0 mg/kg groups, normalized peripheral clonal expansion was found to be among the lowest, especially among CD8+ T cells. On average, CD8+ T cells showed more expanded clones than CD4+ T cells after ivuxolimab. Which antigens the clonally expanded peripheral T cells were specific for was not determined. At doses of 0.1 to 3.0 mg/kg, clonal expansion of both CD4+ and CD8+ T cells in blood was seen between baseline and week 6. Low levels of normalized T-cell clonal expansion were also seen in some patients who did not respond.

The trial excluded patients who had a history of autoimmune disease or who were on systemic immunosuppression. In every dose cohort, peripheral blood was drawn for TCR sequencing at baseline, cycle 4 day 1, and cycle 7 day 1. The samples were taken from a phase I, first-in-human, multicenter, open-label dose-escalation trial of ivuxolimab. Adults with locally advanced or metastatic head and neck squamous cell, hepatocellular, melanoma or renal cell carcinoma were enrolled in the trial. Before TCR sequencing, CD4+ T cells and CD8+ T cells from peripheral blood were sorted into separate populations. This clone has a single count. What this receptor recognizes is not known. Per-nucleotide qualities are absent, and no much larger clonotype sits a single base away. Genomic DNA was extracted from sorted cells for sequencing of the TCRbeta CDR3 region. TCRbeta CDR3 regions were sequenced using the immunoSEQ Assay. The table comes from immuneACCESS by way of TCRdb, which keeps in-frame sequences with V and J called. Part of the clones is missing from these tables; in studies checked, under half for an unresolved V gene and the rest for unknown reasons. This sample comprises over 60,000 clones, around 94% of them detected only once. The top ten clones comprise less than 20% of the sample.

This clonotype originated in an adult with an advanced solid tumor such as melanoma, head and neck, liver or kidney cancer. Specimen: CD4+ or CD8+ T cells sorted from blood, collected in a trial of the OX40 agonist ivuxolimab.

The CDR3 has the sequence CASREVRDYEQFF. The DNA sequence is TGTGCCAGCAGAGAGGTTCGCGACTATGAGCAGTTCTTC. The sequence links TRBV27 to TRBJ2-1; the D gene identity is not certain. The V and J ends are trimmed by 6 bases and 8 bases, leaving 14 bases between them. The germline V gene (reference sequence) gives CDR1 as MNHEY and CDR2 as SMNVEV. Its CDR3 holds 13 amino acids, cysteine through phenylalanine. Kept here is only the CDR3 DNA, which spans 39 bases and is read in frame from base 1.